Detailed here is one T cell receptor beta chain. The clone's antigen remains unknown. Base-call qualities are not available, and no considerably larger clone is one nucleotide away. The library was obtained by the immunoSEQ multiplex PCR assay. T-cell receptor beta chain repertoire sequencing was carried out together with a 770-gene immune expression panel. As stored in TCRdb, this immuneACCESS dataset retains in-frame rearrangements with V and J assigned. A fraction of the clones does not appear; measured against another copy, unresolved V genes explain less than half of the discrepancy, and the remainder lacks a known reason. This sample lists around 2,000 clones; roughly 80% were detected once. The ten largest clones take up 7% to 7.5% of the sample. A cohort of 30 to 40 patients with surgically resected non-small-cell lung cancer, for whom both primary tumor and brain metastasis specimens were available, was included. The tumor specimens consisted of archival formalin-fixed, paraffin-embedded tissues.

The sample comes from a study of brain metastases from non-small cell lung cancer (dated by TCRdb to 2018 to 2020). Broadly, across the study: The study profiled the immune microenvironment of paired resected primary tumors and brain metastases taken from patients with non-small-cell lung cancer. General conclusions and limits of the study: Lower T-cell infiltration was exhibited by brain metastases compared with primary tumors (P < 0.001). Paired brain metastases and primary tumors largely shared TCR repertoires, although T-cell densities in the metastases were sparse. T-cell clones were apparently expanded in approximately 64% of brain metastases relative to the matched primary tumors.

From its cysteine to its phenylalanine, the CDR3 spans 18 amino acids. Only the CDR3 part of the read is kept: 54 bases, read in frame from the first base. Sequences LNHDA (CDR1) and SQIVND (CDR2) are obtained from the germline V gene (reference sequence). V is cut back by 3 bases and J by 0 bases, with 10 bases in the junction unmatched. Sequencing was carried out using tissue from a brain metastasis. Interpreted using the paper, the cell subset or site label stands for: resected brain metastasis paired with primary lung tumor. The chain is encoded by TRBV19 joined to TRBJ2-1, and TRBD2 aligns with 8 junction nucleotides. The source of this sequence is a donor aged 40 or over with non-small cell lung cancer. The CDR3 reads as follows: CASSIGSSGPHSYNEQFF. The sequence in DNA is TGTGCCAGTAGTATTGGGTCTAGCGGGCCGCACTCCTACAATGAGCAGTTCTTC.